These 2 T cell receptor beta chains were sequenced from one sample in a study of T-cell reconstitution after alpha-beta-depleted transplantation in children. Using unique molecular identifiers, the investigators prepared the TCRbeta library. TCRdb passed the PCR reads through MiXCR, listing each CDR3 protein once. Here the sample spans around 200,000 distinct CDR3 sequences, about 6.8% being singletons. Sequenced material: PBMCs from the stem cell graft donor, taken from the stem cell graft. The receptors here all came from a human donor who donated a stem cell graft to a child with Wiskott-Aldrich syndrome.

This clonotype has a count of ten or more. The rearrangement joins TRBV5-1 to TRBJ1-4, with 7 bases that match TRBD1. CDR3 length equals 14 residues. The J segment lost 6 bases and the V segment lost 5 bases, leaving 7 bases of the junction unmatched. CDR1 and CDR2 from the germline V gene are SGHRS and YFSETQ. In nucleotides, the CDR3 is TGCGCCAGCAGGGAGGGACAGCGGCATGAAAAACTGTTTTTT. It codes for CASREGQRHEKLFF. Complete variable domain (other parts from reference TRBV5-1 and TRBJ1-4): KAGVTQTPRYLIKTRGQQVTLSCSPISGHRSVSWYQQTPGQGLQFLFEYFSETQRNKGNFPGRFSGRQFSNSRSEMNVSTLELGDSALYLCASREGQRHEKLFFGSGTQLSVL.

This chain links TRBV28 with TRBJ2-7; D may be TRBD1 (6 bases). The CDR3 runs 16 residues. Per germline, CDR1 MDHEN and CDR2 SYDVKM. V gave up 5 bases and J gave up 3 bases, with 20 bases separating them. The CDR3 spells CASSPQRTGYLYEQYF. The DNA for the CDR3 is TGTGCCAGCAGTCCGCAACGAACAGGGTACCTCTACGAGCAGTACTTC.